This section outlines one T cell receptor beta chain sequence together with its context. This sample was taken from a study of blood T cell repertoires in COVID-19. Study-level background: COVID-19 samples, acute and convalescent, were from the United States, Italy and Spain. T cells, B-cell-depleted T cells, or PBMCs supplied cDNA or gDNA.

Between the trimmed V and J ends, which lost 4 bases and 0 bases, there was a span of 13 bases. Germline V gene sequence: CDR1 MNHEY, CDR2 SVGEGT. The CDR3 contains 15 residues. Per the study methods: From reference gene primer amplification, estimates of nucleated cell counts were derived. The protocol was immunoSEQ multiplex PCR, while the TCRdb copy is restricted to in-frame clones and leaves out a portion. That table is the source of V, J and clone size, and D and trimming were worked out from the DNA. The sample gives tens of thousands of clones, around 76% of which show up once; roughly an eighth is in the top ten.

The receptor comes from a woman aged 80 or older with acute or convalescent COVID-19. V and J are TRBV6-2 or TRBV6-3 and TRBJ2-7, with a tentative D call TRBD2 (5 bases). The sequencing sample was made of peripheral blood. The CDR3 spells CASSSDSNFSYEQYF. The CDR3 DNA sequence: TGTGCCAGCAGTTCGGACTCAAACTTCTCCTACGAGCAGTACTTC.